Below, 32 T cell receptor beta chains from the same sample are listed, as sequenced in a study of blood T cell repertoires in COVID-19. TCRdb keeps only in-frame clones here, not all; method: immunoSEQ multiplex PCR. The profile covers roughly 300,000 clones, with more than 70% appearing a single time and approximately 8.1% taken by the ten largest. Sample: peripheral blood. The origin of the receptors is a woman between 50 and 59 years old who had recovered from COVID-19.

The rearrangement uses TRBV7-8 and TRBJ1-1; possible D gene TRBD1, 6 bases. The V end lost 5 bases, the J end lost 0 bases, and 13 bases lay between the germline ends. The CDR3 covers 15 residues. Germline lookup yields CDR1 SGHVS and CDR2 FQNEAQ. The CDR3 coding sequence is TGTGCCAGCAGCCCGTACAGGGTAATGAACACTGAAGCTTTCTTT. It is translated as CASSPYRVMNTEAFF.

The sample holds one count of this clone. This chain uses TRBV9 with TRBJ2-7; 8 bases are shared with TRBD1. V gave up 4 bases and J gave up 2 bases; unmatched junction bases: 5. Germline CDR1 and CDR2: SGDLS and YYNGEE. This CDR3 region has 14 residues. The CDR3 bases are TGTGCCAGCAGCCCCGGGACAGGCCCCTACGAGCAGTACTTC. Translating it yields CASSPGTGPYEQYF.

This rearrangement joins TRBV6-2 or TRBV6-3 to TRBJ2-3; D gene uncertain. Germline values: CDR1 MNHEY, CDR2 SVGEGT. Trimming removed 5 bases at V and 2 bases at J, with 14 bases between. The CDR3 is 15 residues long. The CDR3: CASSPGSILTDTQYF. The CDR3 coding sequence is TGTGCCAGCAGTCCAGGATCGATCCTCACAGATACGCAGTATTTT.

The chain carries TRBV5-1 and TRBJ2-2, with TRBD2 matching 7 bases. Germline lookup yields CDR1 SGHRS and CDR2 YFSETQ. Losses at the gene ends were 0 bases for V and 4 bases for J; bases not matched to a gene: 6. The CDR3 covers 16 residues. In nucleotides, the CDR3 is TGCGCCAGCAGCTTGGCGCGGGAGAGGCCCACCGGGGAGCTGTTTTTT. It specifies CASSLARERPTGELFF.

The chain employs TRBV7-6 and TRBJ1-2; TRBD1 aligns across 10 bases. CDR1 SGHVS and CDR2 FNYEAQ come from the germline V gene. This CDR3 is built from 16 residues. Trimming took 4 bases from V and 4 from J; bases not matched to a gene: 9. The CDR3 region is CASSSGQGPTPYGYTF. CDR3 bases: TGTGCCAGCAGCTCGGGACAGGGGCCCACACCCTATGGCTACACCTTC.

This chain connects TRBV5-1 to TRBJ1-2, with a possible D match to TRBD1 (6 bases). This CDR3 is built from 16 residues. The germline gives CDR1 SGHRS, CDR2 YFSETQ. Trimming shortened V by 4 bases and J by 0 bases, and 16 bases separated the two germline ends. CDR3 residues: CASSSTGTTANYGYTF. The CDR3 DNA reads as TGCGCCAGCAGCAGTACAGGGACGACAGCTAACTATGGCTACACCTTC.

The chain joins TRBV4-3 to TRBJ1-2, with a possible D match to TRBD1 (5 bases). There are 13 residues in the CDR3. The V end was cut by 1 base, the J end by 7 bases, with 10 bases between. Per germline, CDR1 LGHNA and CDR2 YSLEER. This chain's CDR3 is CASSQVGQGGYTF. In nucleotides, the CDR3 is TGCGCCAGCAGCCAAGTGGGGCAGGGTGGCTACACCTTC.

V usage is TRBV30 and J usage is TRBJ2-3; D possibly corresponds to TRBD2 (6 bases). Germline assignment: CDR1 GTSNPN and CDR2 SVGIG (reference sequence). This CDR3 is built from 14 residues. V lost 4 bases and J 6 bases, leaving 17 bases between the germline ends. The CDR3 region is CAWTPGLSWDTQYF. The CDR3 nucleotides are TGTGCCTGGACCCCGGGACTTTCGTGGGATACGCAGTATTTT.

The chain combines TRBV6-5 with TRBJ1-2; no reliable D call. Deletions cut 6 bases from V and 8 bases from J, with 16 bases between. Germline CDR1 reads MNHEY; CDR2 reads SVGAGI. The CDR3 contains 13 residues. DNA of the CDR3: TGTGCCAGCAGCCGAGACATCGTGGGCGGCTACACCTTC. Its translation is CASSRDIVGGYTF.

The chain recombines TRBV7-2 with TRBJ1-1, with a tentative D call TRBD1 (6 bases). V shed 3 bases and J shed 1 base, with 24 bases lying between them. Germline CDR1 and CDR2: SGHTA and FQGNSA. The CDR3 spans 19 residues. CDR3 region: CASSFRGGRRSTANTEAFF. CDR3 bases: TGTGCCAGCAGCTTTAGGGGGGGACGCCGAAGCACGGCGAACACTGAAGCTTTCTTT.

The chain couples TRBV14 to TRBJ2-1, with no clear D. Germline values: CDR1 SGHDN, CDR2 FVKESK. The CDR3 loop spans 15 amino acids. Trimming left V 1 base short and J 0 bases short, with 7 bases between. CDR3 residues: CASSQVQSSYNEQFF. The CDR3 nucleotides are TGTGCCAGCAGCCAAGTACAGAGCTCCTACAATGAGCAGTTCTTC.

V is TRBV9 and J is TRBJ1-4, with a weak D call TRBD1 (6 bases). In germline, CDR1 is SGDLS, CDR2 YYNGEE. Trimming shortened V by 3 bases and J by 10 bases, and 25 bases separated the two germline ends. This CDR3 spans 17 amino acids. The DNA of the CDR3 is TGTGCCAGCAGCGCGGGGACATTTTCCCGGACAGAGAGAAAACTGTTTTTT. Its translation is CASSAGTFSRTERKLFF.

The V and J genes are TRBV19 and TRBJ1-5; maybe TRBD1 (6 bases). The CDR3 has 14 residues. CDR1 is LNHDA and CDR2 is SQIVND in the germline V gene (reference sequence). Trimming left V 3 bases short and J 8 bases short, with 14 bases between. The CDR3 DNA reads as TGTGCCAGTAGTATGGCCCAGGGGTTGGAGCCCCAGCATTTT. Its translation: CASSMAQGLEPQHF.

The chain couples TRBV19 to TRBJ2-4, with TRBD2 identical over 7 bases. This CDR3 comprises 14 residues. Germline V gene data show CDR1 as LNHDA and CDR2 as SQIVND (reference sequence). V lost 7 bases, J lost 10 bases, and 13 bases stayed unmatched. This CDR3 is CASTPGGAGEIQYF. The CDR3 DNA reads TGTGCCAGTACCCCGGGGGGTGCGGGGGAGATTCAGTACTTC.

The chain joins TRBV7-9 to TRBJ1-2; 8 positions match TRBD1. The CDR3 runs 13 residues. With V trimmed by 5 bases and J by 13 bases, 12 bases remained unmatched. The germline V gene encodes CDR1 SEHNR and CDR2 FQNEAQ (reference sequence). The CDR3 nucleotides are TGTGCCAGCAGCCTTGGGACAGGACAAGTTCGCACCTTC. Protein: CASSLGTGQVRTF.

The rearrangement joins TRBV28 to TRBJ1-2; D is ambiguous. There are 13 residues in the CDR3. Trimming pared 8 bases from V and 8 bases from J, leaving 18 bases between. Germline assignment: CDR1 MDHEN and CDR2 SYDVKM. The CDR3 is CASEEDWSGGYTF. The CDR3 DNA reads TGTGCCAGCGAGGAGGACTGGAGCGGGGGCTACACCTTC.

V is TRBV6-4 and J is TRBJ2-1, with D maybe TRBD2 (7 bases). Germline-derived CDR1 and CDR2 are MRHNA and SNTAGT. The CDR3 totals 15 residues. V was pared by 3 bases and J by 3 bases, with 12 bases between. For the CDR3, the DNA is TGTGCCAGCAGTGAAGAGGGGGGGATCTACAATGAGCAGTTCTTC. Amino acid sequence: CASSEEGGIYNEQFF.

This chain joins TRBV19 and TRBJ1-4, with a weak D call TRBD1 (6 bases). Germline V gives CDR1 LNHDA, CDR2 SQIVND (reference sequence). V lost 10 bases and J 4 bases, leaving 13 bases between the germline ends. The CDR3 sequence is 13 residues long. CDR3 sequence: CATVDSFNEKLFF. In nucleotides, the CDR3 is TGTGCCACCGTGGACAGTTTTAATGAAAAACTGTTTTTT. Based on the CDR3 plus reference TRBV19 and TRBJ1-4, the full variable domain is DGGITQSPKYLFRKEGQNVTLSCEQNLNHDAMYWYRQDPGQGLRLIYYSQIVNDFQKGDIAEGYSVSREKKESFPLTVTSAQKNPTAFYLCATVDSFNEKLFFGSGTQLSVL.

This sequence joins TRBV6-2 or TRBV6-3 and TRBJ1-5; D possibly corresponds to TRBD1 (5 bases). This CDR3 is 16 amino acids long. Trimming pared 6 bases from V and 5 bases from J, leaving 20 bases between. The germline CDR1 and CDR2 sequences are MNHEY and SVGEGT. The CDR3 sequence is CASSPERGRFYQPQHF. In DNA form, the CDR3 reads TGTGCCAGCAGCCCTGAGCGGGGGAGGTTCTATCAGCCCCAGCATTTT.

The genes are TRBV4-1 and TRBJ2-7; 12 nucleotides align to TRBD2. This CDR3 has 16 amino acids. Per the germline V gene, CDR1 is MGHRA and CDR2 is YSYEKL. J was trimmed by 2 bases and V by 1 base; bases with no gene match: 3. The CDR3 nucleotides are TGCGCCAGCAGCCAAGGAGGACTAGCGGGGACCTACGAGCAGTACTTC. This gives the protein CASSQGGLAGTYEQYF.

The rearrangement links TRBV6-1 to TRBJ1-2; 7 bases match TRBD1. V shed 3 bases, J shed 6 bases, and the junction held 1 base outside the gene matches. Germline loops: CDR1 MNHNS, CDR2 SASEGT. CDR3 length equals 12 residues. CDR3 DNA: TGTGCCAGCAGTGATCAGGGGGATGGCTACACCTTC. Translated: CASSDQGDGYTF.

Here the CDR3 reads CASSGGQGWIVAEAFF. CDR3 in DNA: TGTGCCAGCAGCGGGGGACAGGGGTGGATTGTCGCTGAAGCTTTCTTT. The gene calls are TRBV11-1 and TRBJ1-1; the match to TRBD1 covers 10 bases. With V trimmed by 5 bases and J by 6 bases, 12 bases remained unmatched. From germline, CDR1 is SGHAT and CDR2 FQDESV (reference sequence). The CDR3 is made up of 16 amino acids.

The V and J genes are TRBV4-3 and TRBJ2-5; D is perhaps TRBD1 (5 bases). The CDR3 runs 15 residues. Germline CDR1 is LGHNA and CDR2 is YSLEER. Trimming cost V 3 bases and J 2 bases, with 13 bases left between them. The CDR3 sequence: CASSHQGLVQETQYF. CDR3 DNA: TGCGCCAGCAGCCATCAGGGTTTGGTTCAAGAGACCCAGTACTTC.

V usage is TRBV4-3 and J usage is TRBJ2-1; 9 bases match TRBD2. Germline CDR1 reads LGHNA; CDR2 reads YSLEER. The CDR3 has 16 amino acids. J lost 9 bases, V lost 4 bases, and 13 bases had no gene match. CDR3 in amino acids: CASSLQLAGPGGEQFF. CDR3 sequence (DNA): TGCGCCAGCAGCCTGCAACTAGCGGGCCCCGGAGGTGAGCAGTTCTTC.

The chain couples TRBV24-1 to TRBJ2-3; TRBD2 aligns across 7 bases. Germline CDR1 KGHDR, CDR2 SFDVKD. The CDR3 totals 14 residues. V gave up 9 bases and J gave up 1 base; unmatched junction bases: 6. This CDR3 is CATSLATGTDTQYF. The CDR3 nucleotides read TGTGCCACCTCACTAGCGACCGGCACAGATACGCAGTATTTT.

The CDR3 region has the DNA TGTGCCAGCAGTACAGGGGGCCGGAATGAGCAGTTCTTC. The encoded protein is CASSTGGRNEQFF. The chain recombines TRBV5-6 with TRBJ2-1; 9 bases align to TRBD1. CDR1 is SGHDT and CDR2 is YYEEEE in the germline V gene. The CDR3 is made up of 13 amino acids. Trimming removed 5 bases from V and 7 bases from J; junction bases left unmatched: 4.

This chain links TRBV23-1 with TRBJ2-5, with unresolved D. TRBV23-1 belongs to the ORF category, with a function that is uncertain. The V end lost 0 bases, the J end lost 2 bases, and 7 bases lay between the germline ends. The CDR3 consists of 14 residues. The CDR3 reads CASSQSTAQETQYF. DNA for the CDR3: TGCGCCAGCAGTCAATCAACAGCTCAAGAGACCCAGTACTTC.

The chain links TRBV2 to TRBJ2-2; no clear D. Looked up from germline, CDR1 is SNHLY and CDR2 is FYNNEI. The CDR3 runs to 13 residues. Between the trimmed V and J ends, which lost 5 bases and 3 bases, there was a span of 7 bases. CDR3 protein: CASSLMYTGELFF. The CDR3 nucleotides are TGTGCCAGCAGTTTAATGTACACCGGGGAGCTGTTTTTT.

The sample holds a few counts of this clone. The germline gene is not matched at one end of the junction; a read error may be the cause. V gene TRBV7-9 combines with J gene TRBJ2-1; 8 nucleotides match TRBD1. The CDR3 is made up of 15 amino acids. Germline V gene sequence: CDR1 SEHNR, CDR2 FQNEAQ (reference sequence). The CDR3 bases are TGTGCCAGCAGATTAGCGGCAGGGGGCCTCGATGAGCAGTTCTTC. Its translation: CASRLAAGGLDEQFF.

The chain links TRBV7-8 to TRBJ2-2; D possibly corresponds to TRBD2 (6 bases). The V gene's germline CDR1 is SGHVS and CDR2 FQNEAQ. V was trimmed by 2 bases and J by 0 bases, leaving 10 bases between them. This CDR3 spans 16 amino acids. The CDR3 loop is CASSLRRGANTGELFF. The CDR3 region has the DNA TGTGCCAGCAGCTTAAGGCGGGGCGCGAACACCGGGGAGCTGTTTTTT.

V and J are TRBV11-3 and TRBJ2-1, with D hard to call. CDR1 is SGHNT and CDR2 is YENEEA in the germline V gene. The CDR3 extends over 15 amino acids. Trimming shortened V by 0 bases and J by 5 bases, and 11 bases separated the two germline ends. The CDR3: CASSLEFSVHNEQFF. The DNA for the CDR3 is TGTGCCAGCAGCTTAGAGTTCAGCGTACACAATGAGCAGTTCTTC.

The DNA for the CDR3 is TGTGCCAGCAGTAAGGACAGGGGAAGTTACACCGGGGAGCTGTTTTTT. Protein sequence: CASSKDRGSYTGELFF. The genes are TRBV6-2 or TRBV6-3 and TRBJ2-2, with 9 bases aligning to TRBD1. The V segment lost 5 bases and the J segment 3 bases; nucleotides outside the gene matches: 7. The CDR3 consists of 16 residues. Germline values: CDR1 MNHEY, CDR2 SVGEGT.